A selection of T cell receptor beta chains follows, all from one sample in a study of blood T cell repertoires in COVID-19. Measured with immunoSEQ multiplex PCR; TCRdb has only the in-frame clones, and not every one. The sample has 83,000 or so clones, around nine tenths seen once. The specimen was peripheral blood. The receptors were sampled from an elderly man with active or convalescent COVID-19. Both conserved end residues are part of each CDR3. Each record gives: clone size, D gene, V gene, J gene, CDR3 protein. The D gene is left open where the match is weak. Only part of the rows carry a size: once, few, many, or a class if the clone is expanded.

NA	NA	TRBV2	TRBJ1-5	CASRLTGVNQPQHF
once	TRBD1	TRBV5-4	TRBJ1-2	CASSLQQGEYYGYTF
NA	TRBD2	TRBV7-9	TRBJ2-2	CASSLFASGRFTGELFF
NA	TRBD2	TRBV3-1/TRBV3-2	TRBJ2-1	CASSQGLAGEQFF
NA	TRBD2	TRBV28	TRBJ2-5	CASSSRLAGGPKETQYF
NA	NA	TRBV7-9	TRBJ1-1	CASSYQRLGLTEAFF
NA	NA	TRBV5-1	TRBJ2-5	CASSRRTAGSETQYF
few	TRBD1	TRBV18	TRBJ1-4	CASSDGQGAVNEKLFF
NA	NA	TRBV19	TRBJ2-5	CASSPGVPGKTQYF
NA	TRBD1	TRBV11-2	TRBJ2-3	CASSLGTGDPDTQYF
NA	NA	TRBV5-1	TRBJ1-4	CASSADFEKLFF
NA	TRBD1	TRBV4-1	TRBJ1-5	CASSQDPLSRGLRNQPQHF
few	TRBD1	TRBV6-5	TRBJ1-2	CASRAGTANYGYTF
NA	TRBD2	TRBV9	TRBJ2-1	CASSLRTSGTGQFF
NA	TRBD1	TRBV11-2	TRBJ2-5	CASSSVGGSETQYF
once	TRBD2	TRBV7-2	TRBJ2-5	CASAGTSGGETQYF
NA	NA	TRBV5-1	TRBJ1-2	CASSLAFSGITRLTSNYGYTF
NA	TRBD1	TRBV7-2	TRBJ1-4	CASSTQTGTANEKLFF
few	NA	TRBV25-1	TRBJ1-5	CASSESGQGSQPQHF
NA	NA	TRBV6-4	TRBJ2-3	CASSALGAGADTQYF
NA	TRBD2	TRBV19	TRBJ2-5	CASSIRPSGNRETQYF
NA	TRBD1	TRBV18	TRBJ1-1	CASSRTGLGNEAFF
NA	NA	TRBV5-4	TRBJ1-6	CASSSSVSTRNSPLHF
NA	NA	TRBV20-1	TRBJ1-6	CSARGSGDLHF
NA	NA	TRBV11-2	TRBJ1-2	CASSLFISNYGYTF
once	TRBD2	TRBV7-2	TRBJ2-1	CASSVTSGGAQVEQFF
once	TRBD1	TRBV19	TRBJ1-6	CASGTGGSPLHF
NA	NA	TRBV19	TRBJ2-3	CASSATGLDTQYF
few	TRBD1	TRBV20-1	TRBJ1-2	CSASGGTGFYGYTF
NA	NA	TRBV7-2	TRBJ2-2	CASSQMPNTGELFF
NA	NA	TRBV6-5	TRBJ2-6	CASSRDSGANVLTF
once	TRBD1	TRBV5-1	TRBJ2-2	CASSLADRDTGELFF
NA	TRBD1	TRBV3-1/TRBV3-2	TRBJ1-1	CASSQGTGGFEAFF
once	NA	TRBV9	TRBJ2-1	CASSGGSSNEQFF
NA	TRBD1	TRBV27	TRBJ1-5	CASSPTGSNQPQHF
NA	TRBD1	TRBV11-2	TRBJ1-3	CASSFTGAGNTIYF
NA	TRBD1	TRBV7-9	TRBJ1-4	CASSSNIVDRATNEKLFF
NA	TRBD1	TRBV5-1	TRBJ1-1	CASSFSTGGTEAFF
NA	NA	TRBV20-1	TRBJ2-5	CSASSLPGEGGQETQYF
NA	TRBD1	TRBV2	TRBJ1-2	CASSPGGGYGYTF
NA	NA	TRBV5-1	TRBJ1-3	CASSPKDMTSGNTIYF
NA	NA	TRBV2	TRBJ2-1	CASSEGTQREQFF
NA	NA	TRBV6-5	TRBJ1-1	CASSYSAGVAEAFF
once	NA	TRBV5-6	TRBJ1-2	CASRYRTADYGYTF
NA	NA	TRBV6-1	TRBJ2-5	CASSEGLIQETQYF
NA	NA	TRBV4-1	TRBJ1-5	CASSQERGNNQPQHF
few	TRBD1	TRBV28	TRBJ2-1	CASSKPGQGKDEQFF
once	TRBD2	TRBV9	TRBJ2-5	CASSARSAGGAGETQYF
NA	TRBD2	TRBV19	TRBJ2-3	CASRGLAGGLRDTQYF
NA	NA	TRBV27	TRBJ1-2	CASRADGFGYGYTF
NA	NA	TRBV19	TRBJ1-5	CASSIGTHSNQPQHF
NA	TRBD1	TRBV10-3	TRBJ1-4	CAIRAGQGNEKLFF
NA	NA	TRBV2	TRBJ1-6	CASRFLRTDTNSPLHF
NA	TRBD2	TRBV27	TRBJ2-2	CASSLFRAGGKDGELFF
NA	NA	TRBV5-1	TRBJ1-2	CASSLDPGYGYTF
once	NA	TRBV5-8	TRBJ1-5	CASSLYGGARSGQPQHF
few	NA	TRBV19	TRBJ1-5	CASSILLGSQPQHF
NA	TRBD1	TRBV7-3	TRBJ2-1	CASSPGTGTRNEQFF
NA	NA	TRBV21-1	TRBJ2-1	CASSNSGTRLDNEQFF
few	NA	TRBV19	TRBJ2-5	CASSINRRETQYF